What follows is one T cell receptor beta chain and its context. What it binds is unknown. This sample was taken from a study of cytomegalovirus exposure and HLA in healthy donors. Study outcomes and limitations: Rare TCR sequences dominated, though some public TCRs recurred in many donors.

Primers: 60 Vbeta forward and 13 Jbeta reverse. Per the authors' pipeline: Among the unique TCR beta chains that a later analysis counted, 75 million to 85 million in all, about 11 million were shared. Libraries were prepared by immunoSEQ multiplex PCR; TCRdb keeps only in-frame clonotypes and omits some of them. That table furnishes V, J and clone size, whereas the DNA furnished D and trimming. The table lists 40,000 to 60,000 clones. CDR3 size: 16 residues. Germline CDR1 reads SGHNT; CDR2 reads YYREEE (reference sequence). J was trimmed by 7 bases and V by 0 bases; bases with no gene match: 5. Sequencing was performed on PBMCs. The gene calls are TRBV5-4 and TRBJ1-6; 9 bases match TRBD1. The TCR comes from a female donor in good health and CMV-seronegative. This chain's CDR3 is CASSLARTGVNSPLHF. In DNA, the CDR3 is TGTGCCAGCAGCTTGGCCCGGACAGGGGTCAATTCACCCCTCCACTTT. The full variable domain, its missing parts supplied by reference TRBV5-4 and TRBJ1-6, is ETGVTQSPTHLIKTRGQQVTLRCSSQSGHNTVSWYQQALGQGPQFIFQYYREEENGRGNFPPRFSGLQFPNYSSELNVNALELDDSALYLCASSLARTGVNSPLHFGNGTRLTVT.